The 23 T cell receptor beta chains below were found in one sample sequenced in a study of CD8 T cells in Susac syndrome. Random-hexamer reverse transcription was applied to roughly 0.5 to 1 ug RNA. TCRdb passed the immunoSEQ multiplex PCR reads through MiXCR, listing each CDR3 protein once. The sample lists some 130,000 distinct CDR3 sequences, around 80% seen once, with around 0.5% in the top ten. What was sequenced was CD8+ T cells from PBMCs. The receptors here all came from a human donor with multiple sclerosis.

The genes are TRBV28 and TRBJ1-1; D might be TRBD1 (5 bases). The germline CDR1 and CDR2 sequences are MDHEN and SYDVKM. V lost 9 bases, J lost 0 bases, and 11 bases lay in between. The CDR3 consists of 13 residues. The CDR3, as DNA: TGTGCCAGTCAGGGCTTAATGAACACTGAAGCTTTCTTT. This codes for CASQGLMNTEAFF.

This clonotype turned up a few times. The rearrangement links TRBV27 to TRBJ1-1; 9 bases agree with TRBD1. V gave up 5 bases and J gave up 5 bases; unmatched junction bases: 15. Germline V gives CDR1 MNHEY, CDR2 SMNVEV (reference sequence). The length of the CDR3 is 17 residues. The CDR3 is CASSPGPGTGQGTEAFF. CDR3 coding DNA: TGTGCCAGCAGTCCGGGACCCGGGACAGGGCAAGGTACTGAAGCTTTCTTT.

This chain links TRBV19 with TRBJ1-6; no clear D gene. Trimming took off 3 bases at V and 7 bases at J, with 10 bases between the two ends. Germline V gene sequence: CDR1 LNHDA, CDR2 SQIVND (reference sequence). There are 14 residues in the CDR3. CDR3 nucleotides: TGTGCCAGTAGTATCGGTGGGCAGAATTCACCCCTCCACTTT. Amino acids: CASSIGGQNSPLHF.

This chain links TRBV6-2 or TRBV6-3 with TRBJ2-1, with D perhaps TRBD1 (5 bases). Germline lookup yields CDR1 MNHEY and CDR2 SVGEGT. The CDR3 sequence is 17 residues long. Deletions cut 4 bases from V and 1 base from J, with 17 bases between. The CDR3 nucleotides are TGTGCCAGCAGTTGGGAACTCCGACAGACATCCTACAATGAGCAGTTCTTC. It yields the protein CASSWELRQTSYNEQFF.

DNA of the CDR3: TGTGCCAGTAGTATAGGTGGGGGGATCAATGAGCAGTTCTTC. Its translation: CASSIGGGINEQFF. The V call is TRBV19, the J call TRBJ2-1, with D maybe TRBD2 (6 bases). V was cut by 1 base and J by 6 bases, with 10 bases left in between. In germline, CDR1 is LNHDA, CDR2 SQIVND (reference sequence). The CDR3 covers 14 residues.

CDR3 sequence: CASSSPGGYTF. CDR3 in DNA: TGCGCCAGCAGCTCGCCCGGGGGCTACACCTTC. The V gene is TRBV5-1, the J gene TRBJ1-2; no firm D call. The CDR3 length is 11 residues. Looked up from germline, CDR1 is SGHRS and CDR2 is YFSETQ. Trimming left V 3 bases short and J 8 bases short, with 8 bases between.

V and J are TRBV27 and TRBJ2-3; 8 nucleotides align to TRBD2. J gave up 0 bases and V 1 base, and 9 bases lay outside the gene matches. Germline CDR1 and CDR2: MNHEY and SMNVEV (reference sequence). The CDR3 totals 18 residues. The CDR3 DNA sequence: TGTGCCAGCAGTTTATGGCCTAGCGGGTTGTCTAGCACAGATACGCAGTATTTT. Its translation is CASSLWPSGLSSTDTQYF.

The V gene is TRBV6-2 or TRBV6-3, the J gene TRBJ2-3, with D possibly matching TRBD1 (6 bases). This CDR3 region has 16 residues. V was pared by 6 bases and J by 5 bases, with 21 bases between. Per the germline V gene, CDR1 is MNHEY and CDR2 is SVGEGT. The CDR3 coding sequence is TGTGCCAGCAGAACCACGGACAGTCAAAAGATAGATACGCAGTATTTT. This translates into CASRTTDSQKIDTQYF.

V and J are TRBV27 and TRBJ2-1; D call uncertain. Germline V lookup: CDR1 MNHEY, CDR2 SMNVEV (reference sequence). There are 15 residues in the CDR3. Trimming took off 0 bases at V and 1 base at J, with 7 bases between the two ends. CDR3 protein: CASSLSTWSYNEQFF. The DNA for the CDR3 is TGTGCCAGCAGTTTATCGACGTGGTCCTACAATGAGCAGTTCTTC.

The chain recombines TRBV12-3 or TRBV12-4 with TRBJ1-1; D possibly corresponds to TRBD1 (6 bases). The CDR3 consists of 14 residues. Trimming shortened V by 5 bases and J by 0 bases, and 10 bases separated the two germline ends. CDR3 in DNA: TGTGCCAGCAGTCCCCACAGGGTGAACACTGAAGCTTTCTTT. This encodes CASSPHRVNTEAFF.

The V call is TRBV27, the J call TRBJ1-2; D gene unclear. V lost 8 bases and J 1 base, leaving 11 bases between the germline ends. The CDR3 loop spans 13 amino acids. CDR1 MNHEY and CDR2 SMNVEV come from the germline V gene (reference sequence). The CDR3 bases are TGTGCCAGCGGCATGAGCAGTAACTATGGCTACACCTTC. Protein product: CASGMSSNYGYTF.

V usage is TRBV3-1 and J usage is TRBJ1-5; tentatively, D is TRBD1 (5 bases). This CDR3 has 16 residues. CDR1 and CDR2 (germline): LGHDT, YNNKEL (reference sequence). V was pared by 4 bases and J by 3 bases, with 16 bases between. The CDR3 DNA reads as TGTGCCAGCAGCCCCCAGGGAACAGGACCCAATCAGCCCCAGCATTTT. Amino acids: CASSPQGTGPNQPQHF.

This clonotype was seen more than once but under ten times. J is TRBJ2-7 and V is TRBV7-2; D not resolved. The V end was cut by 4 bases, the J end by 7 bases, with 11 bases between. The germline V gene has CDR1 SGHTA and CDR2 FQGNSA. The CDR3 has 12 amino acids. The CDR3 DNA follows: TGTGCCAGCAGCTCGACGGCGTTGGAGCAGTACTTC. The encoded protein is CASSSTALEQYF.

The rearrangement joins TRBV12-3 or TRBV12-4 to TRBJ2-2; 10 bases map to TRBD2. V lost 5 bases, J lost 3 bases, and 9 bases stayed unmatched. The CDR3 totals 17 residues. The CDR3 sequence: CASSPYLAGAHTGELFF. Here the CDR3 DNA reads TGTGCCAGCAGTCCCTACCTAGCGGGGGCTCACACCGGGGAGCTGTTTTTT.

This rearrangement joins TRBV28 to TRBJ2-5, with 7 bases aligning to TRBD1. From germline, CDR1 is MDHEN and CDR2 SYDVKM. The trim removed 3 bases at V and 4 bases at J, leaving 5 bases unmatched. There are 14 residues in the CDR3. The CDR3 region has the DNA TGTGCCAGCAGTTTTCACAGGGGTGGAGAGACCCAGTACTTC. It translates to CASSFHRGGETQYF.

V gene TRBV6-1 combines with J gene TRBJ2-7; 14 bases are a match to TRBD2. CDR1 and CDR2 from the germline V gene are MNHNS and SASEGT. Trimming took 7 bases from V and 0 from J; bases not matched to a gene: 11. The CDR3 is made up of 18 amino acids. CDR3 bases: TGTGCCAGCATTGGGACTAGCGGGGGAGGAGGAGGCTCCTACGAGCAGTACTTC. It codes for CASIGTSGGGGGSYEQYF.

V and J are TRBV5-5 and TRBJ2-7, with D hard to call. The CDR3 has 15 residues. Trimming removed 0 bases at V and 0 bases at J, with 10 bases between. Germline-derived CDR1 and CDR2 are SGHKS and YYEKEE (reference sequence). The CDR3, as DNA: TGTGCCAGCAGCTTGGGGGTCTCGGGCTCCTACGAGCAGTACTTC. Protein: CASSLGVSGSYEQYF.

This chain joins TRBV12-5 and TRBJ1-5; D is ambiguous. The CDR3 has 13 residues. The germline V gene has CDR1 LGHNT and CDR2 FRNRAP. With 7 bases removed from V and 5 bases from J, the gap between germline ends came to 12 bases. The CDR3 nucleotides read TGTGCTAGTGCCCTATCCGGTCATCAGCCCCAGCATTTT. It translates to CASALSGHQPQHF.

This rearrangement joins TRBV25-1 to TRBJ2-7; D gene unclear. The CDR3 contains 11 residues. The germline V and J ends were trimmed by 3 bases and 7 bases, with 7 bases remaining between them. Germline V gene data show CDR1 as MGHDK and CDR2 as SYGVNS. CDR3 residues: CASSELSEQYF. CDR3 DNA: TGTGCCAGCAGTGAGCTTAGTGAGCAGTACTTC.

The gene calls are TRBV7-9 and TRBJ2-7, with D perhaps TRBD2 (6 bases). The CDR3 has 13 residues. Trimming took 3 bases from V and 3 from J, leaving 9 bases between them. Germline V CDR1 and CDR2: SEHNR, FQNEAQ (reference sequence). The CDR3 sequence is CASSLQDYYEQYF. CDR3 nucleotide sequence: TGTGCCAGCAGCTTGCAGGACTACTACGAGCAGTACTTC.

This clonotype was observed a few times. This chain connects TRBV7-2 to TRBJ2-1; the D is unclear. V was pared by 1 base and J by 7 bases, with 11 bases between. Germline CDR1 reads SGHTA; CDR2 reads FQGNSA. The CDR3 spans 14 residues. The CDR3 spells CASSLVHEINEQFF. As DNA, the CDR3 is TGTGCCAGCAGCTTAGTTCACGAAATAAATGAGCAGTTCTTC. The whole variable domain, remainder taken from reference TRBV7-2 and TRBJ2-1, is GAGVSQSPSNKVTEKGKDVELRCDPISGHTALYWYRQSLGQGLEFLIYFQGNSAPDKSGLPSDRFSAERTGGSVSTLTIQRTQQEDSAVYLCASSLVHEINEQFFGPGTRLTVL.

This chain links TRBV5-6 with TRBJ1-1; D not resolved. The CDR3 contains 13 residues. The V end lost 0 bases, the J end lost 8 bases, and 11 bases lay between the germline ends. Germline-derived CDR1 and CDR2 are SGHDT and YYEEEE. The CDR3 DNA is TGTGCCAGCAGCTTGGAAGTGCAGACCGAAGCTTTCTTT. As protein: CASSLEVQTEAFF.

The chain links TRBV27 to TRBJ1-2, with D perhaps TRBD1 (6 bases). V was pared by 0 bases and J by 4 bases, with 6 bases between. CDR3 length: 13 amino acids. CDR1 and CDR2 (germline): MNHEY, SMNVEV (reference sequence). CDR3 protein: CASSLSDSYGYTF. CDR3 nucleotide sequence: TGTGCCAGCAGTTTATCGGACAGCTATGGCTACACCTTC.